Included here is one T cell receptor beta chain sequence, with context. Its antigen is unknown. Germline CDR1 reads MNHEY; CDR2 reads SMNVEV (reference sequence). Trimming cost V 6 bases and J 8 bases, with 11 bases left between them. This CDR3 spans 12 amino acids. This entry comes from a study of cytomegalovirus exposure and HLA in healthy donors. Study-wide findings and caveats: TCR sequences were mostly rare, though some public TCRs occurred in many donors. Researchers catalogued approximately 160 TCR beta chains as cytomegalovirus-associated.

Sequencing was performed with immunoSEQ multiplex PCR; in TCRdb, only in-frame clones are kept and a portion is missing. This sample has more than 55,000 clones; approximately 92% occur once, and the top ten carry about 2.9%. The TCR sequence derives from a man younger than 30 in good health and CMV-seronegative. Specimen: PBMCs. This chain connects TRBV27 to TRBJ2-1; TRBD1 might be the D (5 bases). The DNA of the CDR3 is TGTGCCAGCAGGTCTAGGGGCCATGAGCAGTTCTTC. This translates into CASRSRGHEQFF.